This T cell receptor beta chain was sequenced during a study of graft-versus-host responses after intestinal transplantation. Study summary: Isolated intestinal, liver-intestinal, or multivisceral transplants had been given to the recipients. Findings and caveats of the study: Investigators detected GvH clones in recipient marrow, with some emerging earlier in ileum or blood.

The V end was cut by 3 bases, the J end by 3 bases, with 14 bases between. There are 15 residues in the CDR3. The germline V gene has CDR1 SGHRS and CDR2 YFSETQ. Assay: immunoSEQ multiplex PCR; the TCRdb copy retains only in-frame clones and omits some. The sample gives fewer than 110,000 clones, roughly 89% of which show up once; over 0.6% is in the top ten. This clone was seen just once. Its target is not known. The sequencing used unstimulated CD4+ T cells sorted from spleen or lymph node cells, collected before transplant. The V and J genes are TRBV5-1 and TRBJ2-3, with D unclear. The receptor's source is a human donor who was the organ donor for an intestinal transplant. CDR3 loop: CASSSDGLGTDTQYF. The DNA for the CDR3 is TGCGCCAGCAGCTCGGACGGTTTAGGGACAGATACGCAGTATTTT.